The next 19 T cell receptor beta chains were all read from a single sample in a study of blood T cell repertoires in COVID-19. TCRdb's table, derived via immunoSEQ multiplex PCR, lists solely in-frame clones and lacks some. The top ten hold about 2% of the sample, which has approximately 300,000 clones, under 90% seen once. The sample was peripheral blood. The receptors originated from a woman in her twenties or thirties with COVID-19, enrolled during active disease.

J is TRBJ2-5 and V is TRBV14; perhaps TRBD2 as D (5 bases). Trimming took off 4 bases at V and 5 bases at J, with 14 bases between the two ends. The CDR3 length is 14 residues. Per the germline V gene, CDR1 is SGHDN and CDR2 is FVKESK. DNA for the CDR3: TGTGCCAGCAGCCGCTCGCGGGCCGAGGAGACCCAGTACTTC. Its protein product is CASSRSRAEETQYF.

This chain joins TRBV4-3 and TRBJ1-1, with a weak D call TRBD1 (5 bases). V was cut by 8 bases and J by 1 base, with 8 bases left in between. The germline V gene encodes CDR1 LGHNA and CDR2 YSLEER. CDR3 size: 12 residues. As DNA, the CDR3 is TGCGCCAGCGGGGACTCGAACACTGAAGCTTTCTTT. Translated, it gives CASGDSNTEAFF.

The gene calls are TRBV4-1 and TRBJ2-3; perhaps TRBD1 as D (5 bases). CDR1 and CDR2 from the germline V gene are MGHRA and YSYEKL. The CDR3 is made up of 17 amino acids. Trimming cost V 0 bases and J 3 bases, with 16 bases left between them. The CDR3 DNA reads TGCGCCAGCAGCCAAGAGGGGAAGGGGATGAGGACAGATACGCAGTATTTT. Its protein is CASSQEGKGMRTDTQYF.

V usage is TRBV4-1 and J usage is TRBJ2-1; 9 bases fit TRBD1. This CDR3 spans 18 amino acids. J gave up 2 bases and V 2 bases, and 10 bases lay outside the gene matches. Germline assignment: CDR1 MGHRA and CDR2 YSYEKL. The CDR3 region is CASSQLIPRDRAYNEQFF. The DNA of the CDR3 is TGCGCCAGCAGCCAACTTATACCCCGGGACAGGGCCTACAATGAGCAGTTCTTC.

This sequence joins TRBV7-2 and TRBJ1-5, with 7 positions matching TRBD1. Germline V gene lookup returns CDR1 SGHTA and CDR2 FQGNSA. V lost 5 bases, J lost 4 bases, and 14 bases stayed unmatched. The CDR3 length is 17 residues. DNA of the CDR3: TGTGCCAGCAGCCCCCAACAGGGGTTCATGGGGAATCAGCCCCAGCATTTT. Protein sequence: CASSPQQGFMGNQPQHF.

This chain joins TRBV6-1 and TRBJ2-1; possibly TRBD2 for D (6 bases). The V gene's germline CDR1 is MNHNS and CDR2 SASEGT. Trimming took 3 bases from V and 0 from J, leaving 12 bases between them. The CDR3 covers 16 residues. This chain's CDR3 is CASSDQRVSSYNEQFF. The CDR3, as DNA: TGTGCCAGCAGTGACCAGCGGGTGAGCTCCTACAATGAGCAGTTCTTC.

This rearrangement joins TRBV7-9 to TRBJ2-1; the match to TRBD2 covers 13 bases. Per germline, CDR1 SEHNR and CDR2 FQNEAQ (reference sequence). With V trimmed by 3 bases and J by 6 bases, 5 bases remained unmatched. This CDR3 has 16 residues. The CDR3 loop is CASSLRLAGGRNEQFF. CDR3 nucleotides: TGTGCCAGCAGCTTGAGACTAGCGGGGGGCCGCAATGAGCAGTTCTTC.

The chain carries TRBV6-5 and TRBJ1-3; no clear D gene. Germline assignment: CDR1 MNHEY and CDR2 SVGAGI. The V end was cut by 9 bases, the J end by 0 bases, with 6 bases between. This CDR3 contains 12 residues. CDR3 sequence: CASRGSGNTIYF. The CDR3 region has the DNA TGTGCCAGTAGAGGCTCTGGAAACACCATATATTTT.

V gene TRBV6-5 combines with J gene TRBJ2-7, with 8 positions matching TRBD1. Germline V gene lookup returns CDR1 MNHEY and CDR2 SVGAGI. The V segment lost 6 bases and the J segment 2 bases; nucleotides outside the gene matches: 9. The CDR3 spans 15 residues. The CDR3 here is CASSSRGLETYEQYF. CDR3 DNA: TGTGCCAGCAGCTCCAGGGGGCTTGAGACCTACGAGCAGTACTTC.

The V and J genes are TRBV27 and TRBJ1-4; 8 bases align to TRBD1. The CDR3 totals 15 residues. Germline CDR1 MNHEY, CDR2 SMNVEV (reference sequence). J was trimmed by 7 bases and V by 1 base; bases with no gene match: 5. CDR3 DNA sequence: TGTGCCAGCAGTTTATGGGCAGGGGGCTTTGAAAAACTGTTTTTT. Its translation is CASSLWAGGFEKLFF. The full variable domain, rest sourced from reference TRBV27 and TRBJ1-4, is EAQVTQNPRYLITVTGKKLTVTCSQNMNHEYMSWYRQDPGLGLRQIYYSMNVEVTDKGDVPEGYKVSRKEKRNFPLILESPSPNQTSLYFCASSLWAGGFEKLFFGSGTQLSVL.

The rearrangement joins TRBV18 to TRBJ1-1; D gene unclear. CDR3 length: 14 amino acids. The V end was cut by 2 bases, the J end by 1 base, with 8 bases between. The V gene's germline CDR1 is KGHSH and CDR2 LQKENI. The CDR3 DNA follows: TGTGCCAGCTCACCAGATAACAGGAACACTGAAGCTTTCTTT. This codes for CASSPDNRNTEAFF.

This chain uses TRBV7-2 with TRBJ2-5; TRBD2 might be the D (7 bases). The CDR3 has 14 residues. Between the trimmed V and J ends, which lost 2 bases and 6 bases, there was a span of 13 bases. The V gene's germline CDR1 is SGHTA and CDR2 FQGNSA. CDR3 residues: CASSLSGGLQTQYF. As DNA, the CDR3 is TGTGCCAGCAGCTTATCGGGGGGCCTCCAGACCCAGTACTTC.

The J gene is TRBJ1-5, the V gene TRBV4-2; no definite D call. The germline V and J ends were trimmed by 0 bases and 4 bases, with 10 bases remaining between them. The CDR3 runs to 15 residues. Germline V gives CDR1 LGHNA, CDR2 YNFKEQ. CDR3 in amino acids: CASSQDSYGNQPQHF. In DNA form, the CDR3 reads TGTGCCAGCAGCCAAGATTCATACGGGAATCAGCCCCAGCATTTT.

The V and J genes are TRBV30 and TRBJ1-2; 7 bases match TRBD1. Germline CDR1 GTSNPN, CDR2 SVGIG (reference sequence). V was pared by 3 bases and J by 0 bases, with 4 bases of the junction left unmatched. The CDR3 sequence is 14 residues long. CDR3 coding DNA: TGTGCCTGGAGCCCAGGGGGGTCTAACTATGGCTACACCTTC. Its protein product is CAWSPGGSNYGYTF.

This clone has just one count. The V call is TRBV20-1, the J call TRBJ1-2; TRBD1 matches 7 bases. CDR3 length: 10 residues. Germline V gene lookup returns CDR1 DFQATT and CDR2 SNEGSKA (reference sequence). The CDR3 spells CRATGFGYTF. The CDR3 DNA reads TGCAGAGCGACAGGGTTTGGCTACACCTTC.

This clone was found a few times. This chain's CDR3 is CASSDGGGQETQYF. The CDR3 DNA reads TGTGCCAGCAGTGATGGTGGAGGACAAGAGACCCAGTACTTC. The chain carries TRBV6-1 and TRBJ2-5, with D possibly matching TRBD2 (5 bases). V lost 3 bases and J lost 2, with 10 bases in between. Germline CDR1 is MNHNS and CDR2 is SASEGT. This CDR3 spans 14 amino acids.

The J gene is TRBJ1-5, the V gene TRBV5-6; 9 bases match TRBD1. CDR3 length: 13 amino acids. Germline V gene data show CDR1 as SGHDT and CDR2 as YYEEEE. V dropped 4 bases and J dropped 6; count of bases not matched to a gene: 2. The DNA of the CDR3 is TGTGCCAGCAGCCGACAGGGGGGTCAGCCCCAGCATTTT. Protein sequence: CASSRQGGQPQHF.

The CDR3 here is CASSYPGSYEQYF. The CDR3 bases are TGTGCCAGCAGTTACCCCGGTAGTTACGAGCAGTACTTC. The chain joins TRBV6-5 to TRBJ2-7; D not resolved. Germline CDR1 and CDR2: MNHEY and SVGAGI. The CDR3 length is 13 residues. V was pared by 2 bases and J by 4 bases, with 9 bases between.

The chain links TRBV18 to TRBJ1-2; D is perhaps TRBD1 (6 bases). This CDR3 has 15 amino acids. Germline V gene sequence: CDR1 KGHSH, CDR2 LQKENI. Trimming removed 1 base at V and 4 bases at J, with 13 bases between. CDR3 in DNA: TGTGCCAGCTCACCACGGCAGGGGAACGGCTATGGCTACACCTTC. Translating gives CASSPRQGNGYGYTF.